The TCR beta chain described here comes from a study of blood T cells in healthy people across ages. Each of the donors had 9 to 10 milliliters of peripheral blood drawn into EDTA-treated Vacutainer tubes. The total RNA that was extracted per sample amounted to at least 5.5 micrograms. Sample-barcoded 5' priming and a J-beta primer mix drove a second PCR of roughly 7 to 11 cycles. A minimum of 3 million CDR3-containing paired-end reads was obtained for each sample. Using its own MiXCR run on the 5' RACE reads, TCRdb lists one record per CDR3 protein. The data show some 1.7 million distinct CDR3 sequences, with about 28% seen just once and roughly 8% held by the top ten. Study-wide points: In long-lived donors, naive CD4+ cell counts and diversity exceeded those of aged donors.

CDR3 length equals 14 residues. With 1 base removed from V and 3 bases from J, the gap between germline ends came to 9 bases. Germline lookup yields CDR1 SEHNR and CDR2 FQNEAQ (reference sequence). Concerning this clonotype itself: Its antigen is undetermined.

This chain connects TRBV7-9 to TRBJ2-5, with D uncertain. The sequence derives from a woman in her thirties in good health. Sequencing input: blood. The CDR3 DNA reads as TGTGCCAGCAGCTTAGACGGTGGGAAAGAGACCCAGTACTTC. Residues: CASSLDGGKETQYF.